These T cell receptor beta chains were read from a single sample in a study of graft-versus-host responses after intestinal transplantation. The table came from immunoSEQ multiplex PCR; TCRdb's copy has only in-frame clones and leaves some out. The data contain 150,000 or so clones, around 90% of them seen just once; the ten biggest clones take up around 0.19%. Their antigens remain unidentified. This sample comprised unstimulated CD4+ T cells sorted from spleen or lymph node cells, obtained before intestinal transplant. The source of these receptors is a human donor who received an intestinal transplant. The CDR3 runs from the conserved cysteine through the conserved F or W. The order of the fields is CDR3 length, V gene, D gene, J gene, clone size, CDR3 protein, CDR3 DNA. The D gene is left open where the match is weak. Size is omitted from some rows. Given values are once, few, many or a class for expanded clones.

cdr3_length: 11
v_call: TRBV28
d_call: -
j_call: TRBJ2-7
clone_size: -
cdr3_aa: CASRQAYEQYF
cdr3_nt: TGTGCCAGCAGACAGGCGTACGAGCAGTACTTC

cdr3_length: 15
v_call: TRBV7-3
d_call: TRBD2
j_call: TRBJ2-7
clone_size: -
cdr3_aa: CASSLEGTSFYEQYF
cdr3_nt: TGTGCCAGCAGCTTAGAGGGGACTAGTTTCTACGAGCAGTACTTC

cdr3_length: 15
v_call: TRBV4-2
d_call: -
j_call: TRBJ2-7
clone_size: -
cdr3_aa: CASSQEPTRDYEQYF
cdr3_nt: TGTGCCAGCAGCCAAGAGCCCACTCGGGACTACGAGCAGTACTTC

cdr3_length: 16
v_call: TRBV4-2
d_call: TRBD2
j_call: TRBJ2-5
clone_size: -
cdr3_aa: CASSLAGGLNQETQYF
cdr3_nt: TGTGCCAGCAGCCTAGCGGGGGGACTCAATCAAGAGACCCAGTACTTC

cdr3_length: 16
v_call: TRBV18
d_call: TRBD2
j_call: TRBJ2-1
clone_size: -
cdr3_aa: CASSSGLAGDYNEQFF
cdr3_nt: TGTGCCAGCTCAAGCGGACTAGCGGGAGACTACAATGAGCAGTTCTTC

cdr3_length: 12
v_call: TRBV4-2
d_call: -
j_call: TRBJ1-2
clone_size: -
cdr3_aa: CASSQDWGLRAF
cdr3_nt: TGTGCCAGCAGCCAAGATTGGGGCCTGCGGGCCTTC

cdr3_length: 14
v_call: TRBV6-5
d_call: -
j_call: TRBJ1-5
clone_size: once
cdr3_aa: CASIRTVGGAPQHF
cdr3_nt: TGTGCCAGTATAAGGACAGTGGGAGGGGCGCCCCAGCATTTT

cdr3_length: 15
v_call: TRBV7-2
d_call: -
j_call: TRBJ1-1
clone_size: -
cdr3_aa: CASSLALGKNTEAFF
cdr3_nt: TGTGCCAGCAGCTTAGCTCTGGGGAAGAACACTGAAGCTTTCTTT

cdr3_length: 15
v_call: TRBV7-9
d_call: TRBD2
j_call: TRBJ2-1
clone_size: few
cdr3_aa: CASSLDGLAGGKQFF
cdr3_nt: TGTGCCAGCAGCTTAGATGGACTAGCGGGAGGGAAGCAGTTCTTC

cdr3_length: 15
v_call: TRBV4-1
d_call: -
j_call: TRBJ2-2
clone_size: -
cdr3_aa: CASSQEIRWTGELFF
cdr3_nt: TGCGCCAGCAGCCAAGAGATTCGTTGGACCGGGGAGCTGTTTTTT

cdr3_length: 13
v_call: TRBV6-1
d_call: -
j_call: TRBJ1-5
clone_size: once
cdr3_aa: CASSRDRNQPQHF
cdr3_nt: TGTGCCAGCAGCCGAGACAGGAATCAGCCCCAGCATTTT

cdr3_length: 12
v_call: TRBV28
d_call: -
j_call: TRBJ1-5
clone_size: -
cdr3_aa: CASSLQGQPQHF
cdr3_nt: TGTGCCAGCAGTTTACAGGGGCAGCCCCAGCATTTT

cdr3_length: 17
v_call: TRBV4-1
d_call: TRBD2
j_call: TRBJ2-7
clone_size: -
cdr3_aa: CASSQDEGLAGVYEQYF
cdr3_nt: TGCGCCAGCAGCCAAGATGAGGGACTAGCGGGAGTCTACGAGCAGTACTTC

cdr3_length: 12
v_call: TRBV5-6
d_call: -
j_call: TRBJ1-2
clone_size: -
cdr3_aa: CASSAAGYSYTF
cdr3_nt: TGTGCCAGCAGCGCCGCCGGGTACAGCTACACCTTC

cdr3_length: 13
v_call: TRBV7-3
d_call: TRBD1
j_call: TRBJ2-1
clone_size: -
cdr3_aa: CASSRGTGDEQFF
cdr3_nt: TGTGCCAGCAGCCGGGGGACAGGGGATGAGCAGTTCTTC

cdr3_length: 14
v_call: TRBV5-6
d_call: TRBD1
j_call: TRBJ2-5
clone_size: -
cdr3_aa: CASSRRDRQETQYF
cdr3_nt: TGTGCCAGCAGCCGCCGGGACAGACAAGAGACCCAGTACTTC

cdr3_length: 13
v_call: TRBV7-3
d_call: -
j_call: TRBJ2-2
clone_size: -
cdr3_aa: CASSRKLSGELFF
cdr3_nt: TGTGCCAGCAGCCGTAAGCTATCCGGGGAGCTGTTTTTT

cdr3_length: 13
v_call: TRBV5-1
d_call: -
j_call: TRBJ1-1
clone_size: -
cdr3_aa: CASSEPMNTEAFF
cdr3_nt: TGCGCCAGCAGCGAACCGATGAACACTGAAGCTTTCTTT

cdr3_length: 13
v_call: TRBV27
d_call: -
j_call: TRBJ1-1
clone_size: -
cdr3_aa: CASSLSGRAEAFF
cdr3_nt: TGTGCCAGCAGTTTGTCAGGGAGAGCTGAAGCTTTCTTT

cdr3_length: 16
v_call: TRBV5-1
d_call: TRBD1
j_call: TRBJ2-4
clone_size: -
cdr3_aa: CASSLGQGLNENIQYF
cdr3_nt: TGCGCCAGCAGCTTGGGACAGGGTCTTAACGAGAACATTCAGTACTTC

cdr3_length: 15
v_call: TRBV7-2
d_call: TRBD1
j_call: TRBJ1-1
clone_size: -
cdr3_aa: CASSSYRGTNTEAFF
cdr3_nt: TGTGCCAGCAGCTCATACAGGGGGACGAACACTGAAGCTTTCTTT

cdr3_length: 11
v_call: TRBV20-1
d_call: -
j_call: TRBJ1-2
clone_size: -
cdr3_aa: CSARRPYGYTF
cdr3_nt: TGCAGTGCTAGAAGGCCCTATGGCTACACCTTC

cdr3_length: 13
v_call: TRBV19
d_call: -
j_call: TRBJ1-1
clone_size: -
cdr3_aa: CASTDRMNTEAFF
cdr3_nt: TGTGCCAGTACTGATCGGATGAACACTGAAGCTTTCTTT

cdr3_length: 16
v_call: TRBV7-9
d_call: -
j_call: TRBJ1-5
clone_size: -
cdr3_aa: CASSLSEGGYNQPQHF
cdr3_nt: TGTGCCAGCAGCTTATCTGAGGGGGGTTACAATCAGCCCCAGCATTTT

cdr3_length: 14
v_call: TRBV9
d_call: -
j_call: TRBJ2-1
clone_size: few
cdr3_aa: CASSQGSSYNEQFF
cdr3_nt: TGTGCCAGCAGCCAGGGAAGCTCCTACAATGAGCAGTTCTTC

cdr3_length: 14
v_call: TRBV5-1
d_call: -
j_call: TRBJ2-1
clone_size: once
cdr3_aa: CASSSAVGGNEQFF
cdr3_nt: TGCGCCAGCAGCTCGGCGGTAGGGGGCAATGAGCAGTTCTTC